Below, one T cell receptor (beta chain) is given with its context. Antigen unknown. The CDR3 length is 16 residues. Germline V gives CDR1 LGHNA, CDR2 YSLEER. The germline V and J ends were trimmed by 0 bases and 4 bases, with 15 bases remaining between them. This entry belongs to a study of cytomegalovirus exposure and HLA in healthy donors. Background on the study: In a later analysis, it was reported that the roughly 130 validation repertoires had been produced on the same platform as the 500 to 850 repertoires belonging to the first cohort. Whole-study results and caveats: While the bulk of TCR sequences proved rare, some public TCRs turned up in many donors. Reports showed the classifier diagnosing cytomegalovirus status with high specificity and sensitivity. The study flagged some 170 TCR beta chains as cytomegalovirus-associated.

Method: immunoSEQ multiplex PCR; TCRdb's copy keeps in-frame clones and lacks some. The sample records 75,000 to 90,000 clones, 85% to 95% being singletons. Sample: PBMCs. The chain is built from TRBV4-3 and TRBJ1-2; TRBD1 is a possible D gene (5 bases). This receptor was identified in a woman aged 18-30 years in good health and CMV-seronegative. CDR3 nucleotide sequence: TGCGCCAGCAGCCAAGACCAGGGAACCCAGCTCTATGGCTACACCTTC. The encoded protein is CASSQDQGTQLYGYTF.